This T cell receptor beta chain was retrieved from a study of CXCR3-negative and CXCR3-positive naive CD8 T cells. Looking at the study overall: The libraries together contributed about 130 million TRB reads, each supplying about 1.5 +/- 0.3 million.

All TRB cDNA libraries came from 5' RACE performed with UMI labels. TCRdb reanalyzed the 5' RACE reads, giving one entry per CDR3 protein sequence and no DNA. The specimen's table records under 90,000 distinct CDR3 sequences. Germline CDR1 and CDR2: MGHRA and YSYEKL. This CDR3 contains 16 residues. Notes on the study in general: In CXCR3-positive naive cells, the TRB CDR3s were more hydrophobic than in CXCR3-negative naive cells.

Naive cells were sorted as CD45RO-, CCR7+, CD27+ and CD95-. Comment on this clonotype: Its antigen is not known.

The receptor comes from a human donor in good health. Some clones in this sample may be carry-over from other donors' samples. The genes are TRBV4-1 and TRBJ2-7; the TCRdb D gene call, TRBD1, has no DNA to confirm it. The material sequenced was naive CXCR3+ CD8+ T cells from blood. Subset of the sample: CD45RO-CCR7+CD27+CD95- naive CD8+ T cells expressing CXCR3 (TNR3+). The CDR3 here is CASSRLEQGSSYEQYF.